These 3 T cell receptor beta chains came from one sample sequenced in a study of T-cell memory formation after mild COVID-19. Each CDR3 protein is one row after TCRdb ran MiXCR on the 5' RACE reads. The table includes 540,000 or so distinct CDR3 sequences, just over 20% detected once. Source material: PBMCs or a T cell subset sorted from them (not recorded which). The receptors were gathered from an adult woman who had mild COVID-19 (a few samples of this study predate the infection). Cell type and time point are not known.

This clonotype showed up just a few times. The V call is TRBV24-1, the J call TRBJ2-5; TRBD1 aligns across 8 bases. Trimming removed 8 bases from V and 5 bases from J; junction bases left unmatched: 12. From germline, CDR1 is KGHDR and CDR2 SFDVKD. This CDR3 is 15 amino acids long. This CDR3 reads CATTGPGQAGETQYF. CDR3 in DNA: TGTGCCACCACCGGCCCGGGACAGGCTGGCGAGACCCAGTACTTC.

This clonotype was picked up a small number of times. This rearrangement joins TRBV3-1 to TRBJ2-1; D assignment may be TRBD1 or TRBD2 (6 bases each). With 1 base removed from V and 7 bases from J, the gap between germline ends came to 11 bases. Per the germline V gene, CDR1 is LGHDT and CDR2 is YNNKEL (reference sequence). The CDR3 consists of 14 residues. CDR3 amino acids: CASSQGGARNEQFF. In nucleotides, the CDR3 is TGTGCCAGCAGCCAAGGGGGGGCCCGTAATGAGCAGTTCTTC.

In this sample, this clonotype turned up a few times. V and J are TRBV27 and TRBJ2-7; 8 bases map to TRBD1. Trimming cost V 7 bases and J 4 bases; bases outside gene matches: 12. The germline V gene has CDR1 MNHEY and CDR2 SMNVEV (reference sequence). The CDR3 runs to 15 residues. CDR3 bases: TGTGCCAGCACCACACAGGGGGATATGGGATACGAGCAGTACTTC. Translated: CASTTQGDMGYEQYF.